One sample yielded the 5 T cell receptor beta chains listed below, sequenced in a study of blood T cell repertoires in COVID-19. Clones were read by immunoSEQ multiplex PCR, and TCRdb kept only the in-frame ones, dropping some. Of a few hundred thousand clones listed, 85% to 90% are singletons. Sequenced input: PBMCs or T cells enriched from blood (not recorded which). Source of these receptors: a woman between 50 and 59 years old who had recovered from COVID-19.

The V call is TRBV5-4, the J call TRBJ2-5, with 10 bases that match TRBD1. Germline V CDR1 and CDR2: SGHNT, YYREEE (reference sequence). CDR3 size: 15 residues. The J segment lost 5 bases and the V segment lost 4 bases, leaving 8 bases of the junction unmatched. The CDR3 region is CASSPGTGEYETQYF. CDR3 nucleotide sequence: TGTGCCAGCAGCCCCGGGACAGGGGAATACGAGACCCAGTACTTC. Together with reference TRBV5-4 and TRBJ2-5, the CDR3 gives the full variable domain: ETGVTQSPTHLIKTRGQQVTLRCSSQSGHNTVSWYQQALGQGPQFIFQYYREEENGRGNFPPRFSGLQFPNYSSELNVNALELDDSALYLCASSPGTGEYETQYFGPGTRLLVL.

The rearrangement uses TRBV28 and TRBJ2-7, with 7 bases lining up with TRBD2. The trim removed 10 bases at V and 2 bases at J, leaving 8 bases unmatched. Germline lookup yields CDR1 MDHEN and CDR2 SYDVKM. This CDR3 has 13 amino acids. Written as DNA, the CDR3 is TGTGCCACGGGGGACTACTCGCCCTACGAGCAGTACTTC. Translated, it gives CATGDYSPYEQYF.

This chain connects TRBV5-1 to TRBJ1-1, with D unclear. This CDR3 is 14 amino acids long. Germline CDR1 is SGHRS and CDR2 is YFSETQ. The ends were cut back, 7 bases at V and 1 base at J, with 14 bases in the middle. CDR3 sequence reads: CASVKGTENTEAFF. In DNA, the CDR3 is TGCGCCAGCGTTAAAGGAACAGAGAACACTGAAGCTTTCTTT.

V usage is TRBV21-1 and J usage is TRBJ1-4. TRBV21-1 is a listed pseudogene. The CDR3 contains 17 residues. The CDR3 here is CASSPLCRDTTNEKLFF. The CDR3 region has the DNA TGTGCCAGCAGCCCCCTCTGCCGGGATACAACTAATGAAAAACTGTTTTTT.

This clone was seen only once. The chain links TRBV6-1 to TRBJ2-1; D might be TRBD1 (6 bases). V shed 2 bases and J shed 6 bases, with 11 bases lying between them. This CDR3 is built from 14 residues. Germline CDR1 is MNHNS and CDR2 is SASEGT. The CDR3 DNA follows: TGTGCCAGCAGTGAACCGGGACACGGCAATGAGCAGTTCTTC. This codes for CASSEPGHGNEQFF.